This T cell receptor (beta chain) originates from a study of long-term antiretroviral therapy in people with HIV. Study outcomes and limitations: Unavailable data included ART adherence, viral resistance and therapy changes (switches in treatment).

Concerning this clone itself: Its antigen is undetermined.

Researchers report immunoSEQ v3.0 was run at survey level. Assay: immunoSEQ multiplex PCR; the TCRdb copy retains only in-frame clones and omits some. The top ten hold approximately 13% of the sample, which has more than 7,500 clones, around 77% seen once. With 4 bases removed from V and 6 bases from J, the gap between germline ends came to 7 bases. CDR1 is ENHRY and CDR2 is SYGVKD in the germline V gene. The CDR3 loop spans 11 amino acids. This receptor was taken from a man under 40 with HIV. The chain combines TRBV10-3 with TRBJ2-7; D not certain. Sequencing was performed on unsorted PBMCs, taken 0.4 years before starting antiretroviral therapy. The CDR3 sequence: CAISALGEQYF. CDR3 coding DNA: TGTGCCATCAGTGCCCTGGGCGAGCAGTACTTC.